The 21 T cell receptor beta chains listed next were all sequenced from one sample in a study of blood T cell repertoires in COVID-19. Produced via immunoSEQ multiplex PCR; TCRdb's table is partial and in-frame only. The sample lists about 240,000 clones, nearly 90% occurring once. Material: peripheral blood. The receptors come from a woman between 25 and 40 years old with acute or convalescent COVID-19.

In DNA, the CDR3 is TGTGCCAGCAGGGCCGCCCGGGACAGGCGGCCCTACGAGCAGTACTTC. It is translated as CASRAARDRRPYEQYF. The genes are TRBV7-8 and TRBJ2-7; 8 nucleotides align to TRBD1. The CDR3 is 16 residues long. Germline loops: CDR1 SGHVS, CDR2 FQNEAQ. V lost 6 bases and J lost 2; bases outside the gene matches: 12.

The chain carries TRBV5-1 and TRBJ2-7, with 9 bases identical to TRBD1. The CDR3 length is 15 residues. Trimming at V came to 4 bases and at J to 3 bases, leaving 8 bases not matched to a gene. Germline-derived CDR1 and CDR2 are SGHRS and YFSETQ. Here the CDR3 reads CASSGPRDRDYEQYF. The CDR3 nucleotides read TGCGCCAGCAGCGGACCCCGGGACAGGGACTACGAGCAGTACTTC. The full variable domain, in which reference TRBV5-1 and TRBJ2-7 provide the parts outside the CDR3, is KAGVTQTPRYLIKTRGQQVTLSCSPISGHRSVSWYQQTPGQGLQFLFEYFSETQRNKGNFPGRFSGRQFSNSRSEMNVSTLELGDSALYLCASSGPRDRDYEQYFGPGTRLTVT.

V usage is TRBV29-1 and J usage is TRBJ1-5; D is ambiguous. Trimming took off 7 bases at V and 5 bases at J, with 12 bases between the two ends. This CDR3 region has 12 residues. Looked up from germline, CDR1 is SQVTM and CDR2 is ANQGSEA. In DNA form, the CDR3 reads TGCAGCGCCGGGGATGGAGATCAGCCCCAGCATTTT. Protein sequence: CSAGDGDQPQHF.

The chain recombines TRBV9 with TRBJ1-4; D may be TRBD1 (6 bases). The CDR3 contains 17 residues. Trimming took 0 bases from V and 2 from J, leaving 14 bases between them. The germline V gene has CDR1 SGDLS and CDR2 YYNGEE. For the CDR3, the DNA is TGTGCCAGCAGCGTAGGGGAGGGGGATACGACTAATGAAAAACTGTTTTTT. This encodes CASSVGEGDTTNEKLFF.

The CDR3 is CASSPRVGTATYEQYF. The CDR3 coding sequence is TGTGCCAGTAGCCCCAGAGTGGGGACAGCCACCTACGAGCAGTACTTC. The V call is TRBV19, the J call TRBJ2-7, with TRBD1 matching over 7 bases. Per the germline V gene, CDR1 is LNHDA and CDR2 is SQIVND (reference sequence). CDR3 size: 16 residues. Trimming at V came to 6 bases and at J to 2 bases, leaving 13 bases not matched to a gene. The full variable domain, in which reference TRBV19 and TRBJ2-7 provide the parts outside the CDR3, is DGGITQSPKYLFRKEGQNVTLSCEQNLNHDAMYWYRQDPGQGLRLIYYSQIVNDFQKGDIAEGYSVSREKKESFPLTVTSAQKNPTAFYLCASSPRVGTATYEQYFGPGTRLTVT.

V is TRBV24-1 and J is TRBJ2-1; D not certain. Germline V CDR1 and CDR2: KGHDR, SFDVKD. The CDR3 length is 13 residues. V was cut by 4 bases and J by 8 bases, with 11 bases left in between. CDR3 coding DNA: TGTGCCACCAGTGACCTCGTCTCGGATGAGCAGTTCTTC. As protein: CATSDLVSDEQFF.

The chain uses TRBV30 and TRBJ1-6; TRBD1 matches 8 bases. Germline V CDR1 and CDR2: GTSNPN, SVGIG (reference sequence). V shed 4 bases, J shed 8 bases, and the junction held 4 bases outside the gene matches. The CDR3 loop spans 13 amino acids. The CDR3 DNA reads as TGTGCCTGGACAGACAGGGGTGATTCACCCCTCCACTTT. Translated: CAWTDRGDSPLHF.

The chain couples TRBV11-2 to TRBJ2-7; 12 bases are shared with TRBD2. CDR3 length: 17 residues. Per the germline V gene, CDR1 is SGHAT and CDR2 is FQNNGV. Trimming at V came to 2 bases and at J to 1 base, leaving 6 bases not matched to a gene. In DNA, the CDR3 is TGTGCCAGCAGCTTATCCGGACTAGCGGGACCGTCCTACGAGCAGTACTTC. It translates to CASSLSGLAGPSYEQYF.

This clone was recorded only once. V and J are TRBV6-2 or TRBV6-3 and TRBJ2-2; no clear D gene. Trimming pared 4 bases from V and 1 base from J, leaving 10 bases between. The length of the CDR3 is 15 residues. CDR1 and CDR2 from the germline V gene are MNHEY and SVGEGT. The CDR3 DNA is TGTGCCAGCAGTTTGACATCTAAGAACACCGGGGAGCTGTTTTTT. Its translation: CASSLTSKNTGELFF.

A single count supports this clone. CDR3 DNA: TGTGCCATCAAAAGACAGGGAGGAACCGGGGAGCTGTTTTTT. It yields the protein CAIKRQGGTGELFF. The chain is built from TRBV6-6 and TRBJ2-2, with a tentative D call TRBD1 (7 bases). V lost 10 bases and J lost 5, with 17 bases in between. The CDR3 runs to 14 residues. Germline V CDR1 and CDR2: MNHNY, SVGAGI (reference sequence).

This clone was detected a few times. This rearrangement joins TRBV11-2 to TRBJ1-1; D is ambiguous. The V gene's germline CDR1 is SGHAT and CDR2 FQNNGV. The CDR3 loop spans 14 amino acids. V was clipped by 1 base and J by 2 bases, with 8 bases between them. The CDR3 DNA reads TGTGCCAGCAGCTTAGGGGCCAGAAACACTGAAGCTTTCTTT. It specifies CASSLGARNTEAFF.

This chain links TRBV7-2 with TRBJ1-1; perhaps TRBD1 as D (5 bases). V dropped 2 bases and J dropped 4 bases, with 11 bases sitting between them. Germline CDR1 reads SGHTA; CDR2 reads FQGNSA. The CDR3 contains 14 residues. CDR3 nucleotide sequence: TGTGCCAGCAGCTTACGAATCGGGGGCACTGAAGCTTTCTTT. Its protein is CASSLRIGGTEAFF.

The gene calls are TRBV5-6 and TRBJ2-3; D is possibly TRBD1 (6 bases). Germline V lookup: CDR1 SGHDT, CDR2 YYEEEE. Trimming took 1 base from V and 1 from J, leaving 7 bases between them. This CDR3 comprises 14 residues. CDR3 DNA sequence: TGTGCCAGCAGCTTGCAGGGGCGCACAGATACGCAGTATTTT. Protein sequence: CASSLQGRTDTQYF. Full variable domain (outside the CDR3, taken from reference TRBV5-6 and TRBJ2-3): DAGVTQSPTHLIKTRGQQVTLRCSPKSGHDTVSWYQQALGQGPQFIFQYYEEEERQRGNFPDRFSGHQFPNYSSELNVNALLLGDSALYLCASSLQGRTDTQYFGPGTRLTVL.

The CDR3 nucleotides are TGTGCCAGCAGCTTATCTCTAGCGGGCCTGGGAGGAAACATTCAGTACTTC. This gives the protein CASSLSLAGLGGNIQYF. V is TRBV5-6 and J is TRBJ2-4; the match to TRBD2 covers 8 bases. The CDR3 length is 17 residues. With 2 bases clipped from V and 6 bases from J, the junction kept 13 bases outside the gene matches. Per the germline V gene, CDR1 is SGHDT and CDR2 is YYEEEE.

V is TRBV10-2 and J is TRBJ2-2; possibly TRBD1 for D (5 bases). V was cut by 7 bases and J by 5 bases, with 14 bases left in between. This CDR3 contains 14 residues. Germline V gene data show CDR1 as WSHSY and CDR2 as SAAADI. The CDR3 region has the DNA TGCGCCAGCATTGGCAGGGAATCTACCGGGGAGCTGTTTTTT. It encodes CASIGRESTGELFF.

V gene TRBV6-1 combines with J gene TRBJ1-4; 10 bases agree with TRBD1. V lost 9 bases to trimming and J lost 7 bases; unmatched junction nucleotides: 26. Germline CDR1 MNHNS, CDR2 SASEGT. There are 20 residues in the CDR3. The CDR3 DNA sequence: TGTGCCAGTCGTGAATGGGAGGTGGGACAGACAGGGGGCGCACGTGAAAAACTGTTTTTT. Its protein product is CASREWEVGQTGGAREKLFF.

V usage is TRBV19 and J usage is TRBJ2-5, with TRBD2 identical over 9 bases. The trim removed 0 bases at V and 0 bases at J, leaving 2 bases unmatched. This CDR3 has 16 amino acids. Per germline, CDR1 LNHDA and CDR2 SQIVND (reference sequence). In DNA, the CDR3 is TGTGCCAGTAGTATAGAGGAGCGGGAGGACCAAGAGACCCAGTACTTC. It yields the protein CASSIEEREDQETQYF.

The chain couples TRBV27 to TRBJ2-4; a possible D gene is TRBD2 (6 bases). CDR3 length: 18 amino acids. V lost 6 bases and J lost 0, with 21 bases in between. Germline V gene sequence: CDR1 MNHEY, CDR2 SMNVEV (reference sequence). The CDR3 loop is CASSKLAGSVEAKNIQYF. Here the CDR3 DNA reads TGTGCCAGCAGCAAACTAGCCGGCTCCGTAGAAGCCAAAAACATTCAGTACTTC.

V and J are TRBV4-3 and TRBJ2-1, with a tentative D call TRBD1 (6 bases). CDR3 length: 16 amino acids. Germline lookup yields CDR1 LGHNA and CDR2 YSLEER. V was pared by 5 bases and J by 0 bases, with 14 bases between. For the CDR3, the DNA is TGCGCCAGCAGCGAGGGATCAGGGGTCTCCTACAATGAGCAGTTCTTC. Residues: CASSEGSGVSYNEQFF.

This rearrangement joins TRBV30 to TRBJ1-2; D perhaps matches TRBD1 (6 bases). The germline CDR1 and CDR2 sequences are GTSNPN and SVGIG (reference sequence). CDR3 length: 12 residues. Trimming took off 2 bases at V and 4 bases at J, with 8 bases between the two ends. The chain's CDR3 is CAWSRDTYGYTF. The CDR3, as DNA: TGTGCCTGGAGTCGGGACACCTATGGCTACACCTTC. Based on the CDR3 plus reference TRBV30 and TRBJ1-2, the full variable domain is SQTIHQWPATLVQPVGSPLSLECTVEGTSNPNLYWYRQAAGRGLQLLFYSVGIGQISSEVPQNLSASRPQDRQFILSSKKLLLSDSGFYLCAWSRDTYGYTFGSGTRLTVV.

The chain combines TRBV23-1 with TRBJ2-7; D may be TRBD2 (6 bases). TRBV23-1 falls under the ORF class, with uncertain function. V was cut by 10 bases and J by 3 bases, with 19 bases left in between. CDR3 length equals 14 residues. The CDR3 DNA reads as TGCGCCACACAGTCGGGCGGGGAAAGCTACGAGCAGTACTTC. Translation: CATQSGGESYEQYF.